The clone carrying this TCR beta chain was seen more than once but under ten times. Its antigen is unidentified. A read error may produce the germline difference seen at one junction end. Germline V CDR1 and CDR2: SEHNR, FQNEAQ (reference sequence). This CDR3 has 12 residues. This entry belongs to a study of T-cell memory formation after mild COVID-19. Overall study: Among the donors, TCR clusters were largely specific to each donor. Whole-study results and caveats: CD4/CD8 balance held among clones contracting day 15 to 85, and later expanders leaned CD4+. The finding that pre-infection memory included some responding clones suggested that cross-reactive memory joined.

The TCR alpha and TCR beta cDNA libraries, bearing sample barcodes and UMIs, were generated by 5'RACE using constant-segment primers. TCRdb passed the 5' RACE reads through MiXCR, listing each CDR3 protein once. This table holds 450,000 to 650,000 distinct CDR3 sequences, 20% found once. The clonotype comes from an adult woman who had mild COVID-19 (a few samples of this study predate the infection). Cell type and time point are not known. The genes are TRBV7-9 and TRBJ2-5; possibly TRBD2 for D (6 bases). Sequenced material: PBMCs or a T cell subset sorted from them (not recorded which). CDR3 loop: CASSPSTGTLHF. The CDR3 DNA reads as TGTGCCAGCAGCCCCAGCACCGGGACTTTACACTTC.